The present T cell receptor beta chain was sequenced within a study of blood T cell repertoires in COVID-19. Study-level information: PBMCs, B-cell-depleted T cells, or T cells provided the cDNA or gDNA that made up the material.

The method was immunoSEQ multiplex PCR; TCRdb's version includes in-frame clones alone and lacks a portion of them. The table includes approximately 91,000 clones, roughly 79% detected once. The trim removed 3 bases at V and 8 bases at J, leaving 7 bases unmatched. CDR1 SGHRS and CDR2 YFSETQ come from the germline V gene. This CDR3 contains 14 residues. The sequence was collected from a woman older than 75 with acute or convalescent COVID-19. The chain couples TRBV5-1 to TRBJ2-5; 10 bases are a match to TRBD1. The sample consisted of peripheral blood. The CDR3 DNA sequence: TGCGCCAGCAGCTCAGCGACAGGGGGCGAAACCCAGTACTTC. Translation: CASSSATGGETQYF. Full variable domain (missing parts from reference TRBV5-1 and TRBJ2-5): KAGVTQTPRYLIKTRGQQVTLSCSPISGHRSVSWYQQTPGQGLQFLFEYFSETQRNKGNFPGRFSGRQFSNSRSEMNVSTLELGDSALYLCASSSATGGETQYFGPGTRLLVL.